This T cell receptor (beta chain) comes out of a study of molecular identifiers for immune sequencing clone quantification. Germline V CDR1 and CDR2: GTSNPN, SVGIG (reference sequence). The CDR3 has 14 residues. To note about this clonotype: Its antigen is undetermined. One end of the junction is discordant with germline, which a read error may explain.

Bulk TCR library preparation followed previously described methods with listed TCR primers. TCRdb re-derived calls from the PCR reads in MiXCR, one entry per CDR3 protein. The profile shows hundreds of thousands of distinct CDR3 sequences, about 25% of them singletons. The study's findings and limits: Whereas clones above 20 RNA copies held under 1% of naive-cell molecules, they held over 98% of effector molecules.

V is TRBV30 and J is TRBJ2-4; perhaps TRBD2 as D (6 bases). The sample was naive CD8+ T cells from blood, with Jurkat cell RNA spiked in. Described subset: FACS-sorted CD8+CD4-CCR7+CD45RA+ naive T cells. This clonotype originated in a human donor in good health. Some libraries in this study had Jurkat cell RNA spiked in. The DNA of the CDR3 is TGTGCCTGGGGCCTGCCACTAGCCAAAAGCATTCAGTACTTC. It is translated as CAWGLPLAKSIQYF.